The entry below describes one TCR beta chain. CDR3 length: 12 amino acids. TCRdb keeps only in-frame clones here, not all; method: immunoSEQ multiplex PCR. The data hold about 76,000 clones, with less than 90% observed a single time. These data are taken from a study of OX40 agonist ivuxolimab in advanced cancers. The input for sequencing was CD4+ or CD8+ T cells sorted from blood, taken in a trial of the OX40 agonist ivuxolimab. The V gene is TRBV21-1, the J gene TRBJ1-1; no check of the table's D call, TRBD1, against the DNA was made. TRBV21-1 counts as a pseudogene. The origin of this receptor is an adult with an advanced solid tumor such as melanoma, head and neck, liver or kidney cancer. The CDR3 protein is CATQKLNTEAFF. DNA for the CDR3: TGTGCCACCCAGAAGTTGAACACTGAAGCTTTCTTT.